This TCR beta chain was captured in a study of post-analysis software for immune sequencing data (dated by TCRdb to about 2015). About the investigation overall: Relapsing-remitting, secondary progressive and progressive-relapsing multiple sclerosis were recorded as disease courses, and subtype annotation was lacking for some patients. The multiple sclerosis patient repertoires were compared with roughly twelve previously published healthy control repertoires from donors aged 6 to 25 years. A subset of samples was prepared in parallel using single-end sample barcoding, then pooled and co-amplified after Illumina adapter ligation. The full study reports these points: Compared with controls, multiple sclerosis patients had significantly lower normalized Chao1 diversity, a finding suggesting substantial peripheral T-cell clonal expansion. The control group was slightly older than the multiple sclerosis patient group. Direct clustering with F measure showed strong co-clustering of samples prepared in the same batch, prompting a batch-effect correction. Patients showed significantly higher frequencies than controls for five TRBV segments, among them TRBV5-6, TRBV5-1 and TRBV20-1.

The library came from PCR. The sequencing machine was an Illumina HiSeq 2500. To reduce PCR and sequencing biases, unique molecular identifiers were built into the TCR beta cDNA libraries. About 500,000 cDNA molecules were obtained for every 1 to 10 million input T cells, so each molecule roughly corresponded to one T cell. The patient libraries were prepared and sequenced using the same protocol as the earlier healthy control dataset. Within a given batch, samples were prepared together, multiplexed and sequenced on the same HiSeq lane. The authors' analysis ran thus. MIGEC handled the raw barcoded reads, throwing out single-read molecular identifier groups before consensus assembly and CDR3 extraction. VDJtools was used for post-analysis of the clonotype tables, and diversity was normalized by down-sampling every dataset to the size of the smallest sample. In repertoire overlap clustering, CDR3 amino acid sequences, but not nucleotide sequences, were matched to correct batch-related cross-sample contamination. TCRdb applied fastp at Q25 and MiXCR to the public reads, then kept only in-frame beta chains. CDR3 protein duplicates are merged, each entry listing the most common genes and DNA. The authors' filters were not applied to this entry. The sample table contains 740,000 or so distinct CDR3 sequences; only one count was recorded for approximately 53% of them. Of the sample, 4.6% falls within the top ten clones.

TCR beta repertoires were profiled from peripheral blood of approximately 13 young patients with multiple sclerosis to demonstrate the VDJtools post-analysis software. The patients with multiple sclerosis were children and adolescents between roughly 6 and 17 years of age. The CDR3 has 13 amino acids, counting the end cysteine and phenylalanine. Only CDR3 DNA remains: 39 bases, in frame from the first base. Unmatched junction bases come to 5, with V trimmed by 5 bases and J by 5 bases. CDR1 and CDR2 were assigned from the germline V gene (reference sequence) as LNHNV and YYDKDF. To note about this clonotype: Its antigen has not been determined. No quality values exist for individual bases; no much larger clone is one base distant.

The sequence came from a girl aged 5 to 17 with multiple sclerosis. Sequencing was carried out using blood. Recombination connected TRBV15 to TRBJ2-7, and TRBD1 aligns with 8 junction nucleotides. The CDR3 reads CATSGYRGDEQYF. The base sequence is TGTGCCACCAGCGGATACAGGGGGGACGAGCAGTACTTC.